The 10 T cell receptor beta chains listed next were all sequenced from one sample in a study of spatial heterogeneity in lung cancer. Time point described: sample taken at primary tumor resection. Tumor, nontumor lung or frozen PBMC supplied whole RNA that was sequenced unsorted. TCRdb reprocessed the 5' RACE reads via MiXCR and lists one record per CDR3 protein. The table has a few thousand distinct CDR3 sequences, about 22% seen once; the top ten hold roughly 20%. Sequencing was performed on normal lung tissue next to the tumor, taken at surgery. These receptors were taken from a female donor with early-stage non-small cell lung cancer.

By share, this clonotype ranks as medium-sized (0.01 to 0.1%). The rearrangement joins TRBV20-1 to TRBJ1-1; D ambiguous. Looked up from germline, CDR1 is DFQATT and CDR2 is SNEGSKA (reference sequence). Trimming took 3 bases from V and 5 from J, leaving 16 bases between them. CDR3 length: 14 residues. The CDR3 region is CSASVGGRGTEAFF. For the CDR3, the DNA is TGCAGTGCTAGTGTTGGCGGCCGAGGGACTGAAGCTTTCTTT.

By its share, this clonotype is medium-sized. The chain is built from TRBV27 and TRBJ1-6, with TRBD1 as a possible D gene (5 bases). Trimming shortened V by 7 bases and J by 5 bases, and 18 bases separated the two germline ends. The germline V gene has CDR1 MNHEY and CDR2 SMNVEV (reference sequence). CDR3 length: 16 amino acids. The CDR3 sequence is CASTRMGGINNSPLHF. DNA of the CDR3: TGTGCCAGCACCAGGATGGGGGGAATCAATAATTCACCCCTCCACTTT.

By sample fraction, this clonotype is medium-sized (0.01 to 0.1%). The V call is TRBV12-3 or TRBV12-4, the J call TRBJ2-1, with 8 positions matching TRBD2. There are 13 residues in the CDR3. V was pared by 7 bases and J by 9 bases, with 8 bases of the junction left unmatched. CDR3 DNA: TGTGCCAGCACTGGCGGACTAGCTGGTGAGCAGTTCTTC. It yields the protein CASTGGLAGEQFF.

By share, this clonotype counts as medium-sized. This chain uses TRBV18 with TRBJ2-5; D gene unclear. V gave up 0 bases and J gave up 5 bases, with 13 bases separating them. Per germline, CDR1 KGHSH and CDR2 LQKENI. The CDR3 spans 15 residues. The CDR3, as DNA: TGTGCCAGCTCACCACCGTTCCGTGTTCAGGAGACCCAGTACTTC. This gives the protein CASSPPFRVQETQYF.

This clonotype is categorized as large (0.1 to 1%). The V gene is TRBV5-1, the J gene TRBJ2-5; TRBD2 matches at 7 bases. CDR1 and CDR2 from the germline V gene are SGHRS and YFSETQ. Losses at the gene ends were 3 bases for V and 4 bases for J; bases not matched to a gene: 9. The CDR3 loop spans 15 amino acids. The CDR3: CASSSQRGPAETQYF. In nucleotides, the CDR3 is TGCGCCAGCAGCTCGCAGCGGGGCCCGGCAGAGACCCAGTACTTC.

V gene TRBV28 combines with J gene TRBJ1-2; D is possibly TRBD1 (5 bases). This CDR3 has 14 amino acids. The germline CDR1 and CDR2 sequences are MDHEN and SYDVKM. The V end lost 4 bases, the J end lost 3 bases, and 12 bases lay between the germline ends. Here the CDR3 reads CASSSPGLYYGYTF. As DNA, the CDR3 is TGTGCCAGCAGTTCCCCGGGACTCTACTATGGCTACACCTTC.

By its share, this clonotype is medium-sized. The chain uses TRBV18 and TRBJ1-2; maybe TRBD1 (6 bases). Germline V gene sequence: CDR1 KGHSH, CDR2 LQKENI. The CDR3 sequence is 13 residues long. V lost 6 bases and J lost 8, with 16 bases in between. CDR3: CASSPSTGYGYTF. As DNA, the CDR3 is TGTGCCAGCTCGCCGTCGACAGGTTACGGCTACACCTTC.

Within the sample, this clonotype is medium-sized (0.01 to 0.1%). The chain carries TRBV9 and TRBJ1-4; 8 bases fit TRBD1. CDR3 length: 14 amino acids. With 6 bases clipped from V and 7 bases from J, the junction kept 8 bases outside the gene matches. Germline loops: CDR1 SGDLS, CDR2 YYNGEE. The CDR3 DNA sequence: TGTGCCAGCACCCCCGGGACAGGTGTTGAAAAACTGTTTTTT. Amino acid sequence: CASTPGTGVEKLFF.

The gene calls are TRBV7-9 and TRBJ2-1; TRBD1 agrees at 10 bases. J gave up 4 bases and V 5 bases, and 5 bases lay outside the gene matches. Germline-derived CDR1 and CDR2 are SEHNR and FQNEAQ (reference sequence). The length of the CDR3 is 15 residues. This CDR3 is CASSRDRGGYNEQFF. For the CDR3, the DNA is TGTGCCAGCAGCAGGGACAGGGGTGGTTACAATGAGCAGTTCTTC.

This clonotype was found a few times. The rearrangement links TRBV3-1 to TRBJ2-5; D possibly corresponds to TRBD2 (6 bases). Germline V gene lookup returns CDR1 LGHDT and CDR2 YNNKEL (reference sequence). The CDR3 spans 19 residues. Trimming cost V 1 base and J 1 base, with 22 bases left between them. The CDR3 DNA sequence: TGTGCCAGCAGCCAAGTCCCCTCCGGAAGCGCGCGGGGCCAAGAGACCCAGTACTTC. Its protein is CASSQVPSGSARGQETQYF.